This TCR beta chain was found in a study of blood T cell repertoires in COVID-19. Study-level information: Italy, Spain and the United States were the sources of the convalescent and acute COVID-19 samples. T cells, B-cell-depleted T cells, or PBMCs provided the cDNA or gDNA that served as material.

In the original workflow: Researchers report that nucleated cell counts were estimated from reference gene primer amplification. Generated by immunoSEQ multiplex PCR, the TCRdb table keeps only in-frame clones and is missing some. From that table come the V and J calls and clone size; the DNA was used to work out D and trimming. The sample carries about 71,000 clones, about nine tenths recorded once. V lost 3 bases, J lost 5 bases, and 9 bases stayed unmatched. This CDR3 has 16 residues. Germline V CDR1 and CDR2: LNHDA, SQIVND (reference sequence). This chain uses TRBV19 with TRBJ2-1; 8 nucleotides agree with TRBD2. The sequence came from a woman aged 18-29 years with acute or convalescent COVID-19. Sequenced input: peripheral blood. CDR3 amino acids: CASSMGGLALDNEQFF. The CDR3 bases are TGTGCCAGTAGTATGGGCGGACTAGCTCTCGACAATGAGCAGTTCTTC. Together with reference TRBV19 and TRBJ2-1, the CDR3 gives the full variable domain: DGGITQSPKYLFRKEGQNVTLSCEQNLNHDAMYWYRQDPGQGLRLIYYSQIVNDFQKGDIAEGYSVSREKKESFPLTVTSAQKNPTAFYLCASSMGGLALDNEQFFGPGTRLTVL.